This T cell receptor beta chain originates from a study of CD8 T cells in ankylosing spondylitis. Study findings and constraints: Apparently characteristic of ankylosing spondylitis blood was a TCR beta motif (eight highly homologous variants).

A single record per CDR3 protein comes from TCRdb applying MiXCR to the 5' RACE reads. Among roughly 300,000 distinct CDR3 sequences, 6.5% to 10% were seen once, and the ten largest hold 14% to 15%. This clonotype was seen only a few times. Its antigen is currently unknown. One end of the junction is discordant with germline, which a read error may explain. The origin of this receptor is a male donor with ankylosing spondylitis. Sequenced sample: blood, either unsorted or a sorted T cell fraction (not recorded which).

The CDR3 DNA sequence: TGCGCCAGCAGCTCAGTAGGACTAGCGCCAATCGATCCCCACGACACCGGGAAGCTGTTTTTT. It encodes CASSSVGLAPIDPHDTGKLFF. The chain has TRBV5-1 and TRBJ2-2, with 9 bases aligning to TRBD2. CDR3 length equals 21 residues. Germline lookup yields CDR1 SGHRS and CDR2 YFSETQ.